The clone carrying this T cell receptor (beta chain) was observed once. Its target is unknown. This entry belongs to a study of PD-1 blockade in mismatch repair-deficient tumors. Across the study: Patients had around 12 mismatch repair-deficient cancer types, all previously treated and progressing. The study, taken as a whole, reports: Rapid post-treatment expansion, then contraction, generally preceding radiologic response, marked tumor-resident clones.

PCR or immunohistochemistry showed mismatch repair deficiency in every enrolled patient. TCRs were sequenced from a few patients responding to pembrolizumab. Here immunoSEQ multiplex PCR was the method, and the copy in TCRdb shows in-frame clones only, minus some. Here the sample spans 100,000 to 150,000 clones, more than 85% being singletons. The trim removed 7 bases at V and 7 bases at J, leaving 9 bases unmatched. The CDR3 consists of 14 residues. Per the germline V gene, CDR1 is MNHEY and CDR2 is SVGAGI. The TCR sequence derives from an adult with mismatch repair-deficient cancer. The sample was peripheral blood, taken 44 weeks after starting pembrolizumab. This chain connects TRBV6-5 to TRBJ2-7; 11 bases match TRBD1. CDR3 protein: CASKGQGASLEQYF. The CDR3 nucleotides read TGTGCCAGCAAAGGACAGGGGGCTTCCCTTGAGCAGTACTTC.